Listed below are T cell receptor beta chains from one sample, sequenced in a study of T cell repertoires in cytomegalovirus infection. TCRdb re-derived calls from the reads in MiXCR, one entry per CDR3 protein. The table includes under 200,000 distinct CDR3 sequences, 8% to 10% detected once. Input material: PBMCs. The receptor set was obtained from a human donor in good health (CMV status not recorded). Some clones in this sample may be carry-over from other donors' samples. Both conserved end residues are part of each CDR3. D genes are given only for firm matches. Part of the rows lack a size; the others show once, few, many or a class for expanded clones.

cdr3_nt cdr3_aa j_call cdr3_length clone_size v_call d_call
TGTGCCAGCAGCGTATCGGGACTAGCGGGGGCAAGTTACAATGAGCAGTTCTTC CASSVSGLAGASYNEQFF TRBJ2-1 18 few TRBV7-4 TRBD2
TGCAGCGTTGAGGAGGGGGCGCAGACTGAAGCTTTCTTT CSVEEGAQTEAFF TRBJ1-1 13 few TRBV29-1 TRBD1
TGCGCCAGCAGCCAAAGACAGGGTCTGAACACTGAAGCTTTCTTT CASSQRQGLNTEAFF TRBJ1-1 15 - TRBV4-1 TRBD1
TGTGCCAGCAGCCAAAGGACAGGGGGGATTTACGGCTACACCTTC CASSQRTGGIYGYTF TRBJ1-2 15 many TRBV7-2 TRBD1
TGTGCCAGCAGCTTACGGGCTGTGCAGGACTTGGGCAACAATGAGCAGTTCTTC CASSLRAVQDLGNNEQFF TRBJ2-1 18 few TRBV11-2 -
TGCAGCGTTGAAGATACCCATCATGAAAAACTGTTTTTT CSVEDTHHEKLFF TRBJ1-4 13 - TRBV29-1 -
TGTGCCAGCAGTTCGGACAGGGAAGAGACCCAGTACTTC CASSSDREETQYF TRBJ2-5 13 many TRBV7-2 TRBD1
TGTGCCAGCAGCCCATGGACTAGCCGGAATGAGCAGTTCTTC CASSPWTSRNEQFF TRBJ2-1 14 many TRBV7-2 TRBD2
TGTGCCAGCAGCTTAGACCAGAACCAAGGGGGAGCCCAGCATTTT CASSLDQNQGGAQHF TRBJ1-5 15 many TRBV7-6 -
TGTGCCAGCAGTTACGACAGGGGGAACCCCCAAAACATTCAGTACTTC CASSYDRGNPQNIQYF TRBJ2-4 16 many TRBV28 TRBD1
TGTGCCAGCAGCTTAGAAAGGGCGCCAGGAGATACGCAGTATTTT CASSLERAPGDTQYF TRBJ2-3 15 many TRBV7-2 -
TGTGCCAGCAGCTTACCGGCTATATCAACCGGGGAGCTGTTTTTT CASSLPAISTGELFF TRBJ2-2 15 many TRBV7-2 -
TGTGCCAGCAGCCTGGGACTAGCGGGGGGTCCTGGCAATGAGCAGTTCTTC CASSLGLAGGPGNEQFF TRBJ2-1 17 - TRBV14 TRBD2
TGTGCCAGTAGTATAGACGGAGTCTACAATGAGCAGTTCTTC CASSIDGVYNEQFF TRBJ2-1 14 many TRBV19 -
TGCAGTGCCATGCCTCCCTCCTACGAGCAGTACTTC CSAMPPSYEQYF TRBJ2-7 12 few TRBV20-1 -
TGTGCCAGCAGCTCAAAACGACAGGGGTATGGCTACACCTTC CASSSKRQGYGYTF TRBJ1-2 14 many TRBV7-2 TRBD1
TGTGCCAGCAGCTCCCCCGGGACAGGGAAATTTGGCGAGCAGTACTTC CASSSPGTGKFGEQYF TRBJ2-7 16 few TRBV7-9 TRBD1
TGTGCCAGCAGAACCGGGACTCTCTCCTACGAGCAGTACTTC CASRTGTLSYEQYF TRBJ2-7 14 - TRBV12-3/TRBV12-4 -
TGCGCCAGCAGCCAAGATATATACCAAGAGACCCAGTACTTC CASSQDIYQETQYF TRBJ2-5 14 - TRBV4-3 -
TGCAGTGCTAGTCGCGGCGCGGACCCCACAGATACGCAGTATTTT CSASRGADPTDTQYF TRBJ2-3 15 many TRBV20-1 -
TGTGCCAGTAGTATAATCCGTGGGCTAGCGAATGAGCAGTTCTTC CASSIIRGLANEQFF TRBJ2-1 15 many TRBV19 -
TGTGCCAGCAGCTCAACCGCTAGCGGGAGAGAGACCCAGTACTTC CASSSTASGRETQYF TRBJ2-5 15 many TRBV7-2 TRBD2
TGTGCCAGCAGCTTAGGCGGCGGGAGGCTGAATACGCAGTATTTT CASSLGGGRLNTQYF TRBJ2-3 15 once TRBV7-6 TRBD2
TGTGCCAGCAGTTACCGCCGCGACACCGGGGAGCTGTTTTTT CASSYRRDTGELFF TRBJ2-2 14 - TRBV6-2/TRBV6-3 -
TGTGCCAGCAGCTTAGCGGGGCCCGGAGGAGATAAACTGTTTTTT CASSLAGPGGDKLFF TRBJ1-4 15 - TRBV7-2 -
TGCGCCAGCAGTCAAGGCAGGGCCGTCCACGAGCAGTACTTC CASSQGRAVHEQYF TRBJ2-7 14 few TRBV23-1 -
TGTGCCAGCAGCTTAGGTCCAGGGCAATTGGGAAACACCATATATTTT CASSLGPGQLGNTIYF TRBJ1-3 16 many TRBV7-8 -
TGTGCCAGCAGATTTGCACCGGGAGATGGCTACACCTTC CASRFAPGDGYTF TRBJ1-2 13 many TRBV25-1 -
TGTGCCAGCAGTGGCGTTCTTAGTGAGACCCAGTACTTC CASSGVLSETQYF TRBJ2-5 13 many TRBV11-2 -
TGTGCCAGTAGTTTGCAGGGGGCAACCAAAAACATTCAGTACTTC CASSLQGATKNIQYF TRBJ2-4 15 many TRBV19 TRBD1
TGCAGTGCTAGTCAGACCGGTCCTGGAAACACCATATATTTT CSASQTGPGNTIYF TRBJ1-3 14 - TRBV20-1 -
TGTGCCAGCTCACCCACCCCGGACAGGGCGTTCGAGCAGTACTTC CASSPTPDRAFEQYF TRBJ2-7 15 - TRBV18 TRBD1
TGTGCCAGCAGAGCTTATGGCTACACCTTC CASRAYGYTF TRBJ1-2 10 many TRBV6-2/TRBV6-3 -
TGTGCCAGCAGCTTAGGGTTAGGGATAGGATCACCCCTCCACTTT CASSLGLGIGSPLHF TRBJ1-6 15 many TRBV7-2 -
TGTGCCAGCTCTTGGCGGGCCCTCTCTGGGGCCAACGTCCTGACTTTC CASSWRALSGANVLTF TRBJ2-6 16 many TRBV12-3/TRBV12-4 -
TGTGCCAGCAGCTTAAGGACTAGCGGGATAGGGGGATCGAGCGGTGAGCAGTTCTTC CASSLRTSGIGGSSGEQFF TRBJ2-1 19 many TRBV7-2 TRBD2
TGTGCTAGTGGACAGGGAACAGATACGCAGTATTTT CASGQGTDTQYF TRBJ2-3 12 few TRBV12-5 -
TGTGCCAGCAGACTAGCGGGAGGGCCGTTTCGTCGCAATGAGCAGTTCTTC CASRLAGGPFRRNEQFF TRBJ2-1 17 many TRBV5-6 TRBD2
TGTGCCAGCAGTTTAGTTAGGGAACAGCAGTTCTTC CASSLVREQQFF TRBJ2-1 12 many TRBV28 -
TGTGCCAGCAGCTCCGTAGCGGGACCTTACTACGAGCAGTACTTC CASSSVAGPYYEQYF TRBJ2-7 15 many TRBV7-2 TRBD2
TGCAGTGCTAGAGAGGCAGGGGGCACAGATACGCAGTATTTT CSAREAGGTDTQYF TRBJ2-3 14 few TRBV20-1 -
TGTGCCAGCAGTCGCAGACAGGGGGCTGGGGCCAACGTCCTGACTTTC CASSRRQGAGANVLTF TRBJ2-6 16 - TRBV6-2/TRBV6-3 TRBD1
TGTGCCTGGAGACGGACAGCCGGGATATACGAGCAGTACTTC CAWRRTAGIYEQYF TRBJ2-7 14 - TRBV30 -
TGTGCCAGCAGTTCAGCACGGGGAACCTACGAGCAGTACTTC CASSSARGTYEQYF TRBJ2-7 14 many TRBV7-2 -
TGTGCCAGCAGCTTAGGGTGGCGGGGAACCTTC CASSLGWRGTF TRBJ1-2 11 many TRBV7-2 -
TGTGCCAGCACTGGGCTAGCGGGAGTCCTCCCCACAGATACGCAGTATTTT CASTGLAGVLPTDTQYF TRBJ2-3 17 - TRBV28 TRBD2
TGCAGTGCTAGAGTCCGGTCTGGCACAGATACGCAGTATTTT CSARVRSGTDTQYF TRBJ2-3 14 - TRBV20-1 -
TGTGCCAGCAGTGAAGCTTTTGTCAGCACAGATACGCAGTATTTT CASSEAFVSTDTQYF TRBJ2-3 15 many TRBV7-2 -
TGTGCCAGCAGCCCCTGGGGGGGCACCCGCCGGGAGCAGTACTTC CASSPWGGTRREQYF TRBJ2-7 15 many TRBV28 -
TGTGCCACCAGTGATTCTAAACCCAGGACGGGGAGCAATCAGCCCCAGCATTTT CATSDSKPRTGSNQPQHF TRBJ1-5 18 many TRBV24-1 -
TGTGCCAGCAGCCCGGTAGCGCGCTCTGGAAACACCATATATTTT CASSPVARSGNTIYF TRBJ1-3 15 many TRBV7-2 -
TGTGCCAGCAGCCCGGGACTAGCGGGGAGTCTGGATACGCAGTATTTT CASSPGLAGSLDTQYF TRBJ2-3 16 many TRBV7-2 TRBD2
TGTGCCAGCAGCTTAGATAGGGACAGCTCCTACAATGAGCAGTTCTTC CASSLDRDSSYNEQFF TRBJ2-1 16 many TRBV7-2 TRBD1
TGTGCCAGCAGCTTAGCGCAGGGATTTACCGGGGAGCTGTTTTTT CASSLAQGFTGELFF TRBJ2-2 15 many TRBV7-2 -